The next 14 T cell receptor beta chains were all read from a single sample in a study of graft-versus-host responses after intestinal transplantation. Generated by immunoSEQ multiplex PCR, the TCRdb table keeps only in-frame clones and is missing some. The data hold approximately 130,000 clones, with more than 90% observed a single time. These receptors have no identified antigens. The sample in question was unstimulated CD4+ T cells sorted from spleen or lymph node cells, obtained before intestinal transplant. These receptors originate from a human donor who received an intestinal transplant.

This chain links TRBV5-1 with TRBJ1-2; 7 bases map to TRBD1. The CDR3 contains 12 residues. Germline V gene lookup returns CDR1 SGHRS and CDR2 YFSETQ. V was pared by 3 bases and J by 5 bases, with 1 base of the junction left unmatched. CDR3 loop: CASSSDRYGYTF. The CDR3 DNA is TGCGCCAGCAGCTCGGACAGGTATGGCTACACCTTC.

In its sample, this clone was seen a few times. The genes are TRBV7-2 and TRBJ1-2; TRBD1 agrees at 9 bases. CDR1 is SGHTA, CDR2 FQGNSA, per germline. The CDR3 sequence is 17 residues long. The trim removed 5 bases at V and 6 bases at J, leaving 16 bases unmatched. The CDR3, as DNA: TGTGCCAGCAGCACAGGGACAGGGCGGATGGATGGGAATGGCTACACCTTC. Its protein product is CASSTGTGRMDGNGYTF. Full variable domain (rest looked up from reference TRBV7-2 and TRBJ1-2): GAGVSQSPSNKVTEKGKDVELRCDPISGHTALYWYRQSLGQGLEFLIYFQGNSAPDKSGLPSDRFSAERTGGSVSTLTIQRTQQEDSAVYLCASSTGTGRMDGNGYTFGSGTRLTVV.

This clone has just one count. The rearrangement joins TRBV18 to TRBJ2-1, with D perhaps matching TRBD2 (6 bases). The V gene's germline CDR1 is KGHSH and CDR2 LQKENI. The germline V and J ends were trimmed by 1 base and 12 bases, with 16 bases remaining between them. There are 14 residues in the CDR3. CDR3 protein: CASSPLDRGGVQFF. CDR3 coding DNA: TGTGCCAGCTCACCACTGGATAGGGGCGGGGTGCAGTTCTTC.

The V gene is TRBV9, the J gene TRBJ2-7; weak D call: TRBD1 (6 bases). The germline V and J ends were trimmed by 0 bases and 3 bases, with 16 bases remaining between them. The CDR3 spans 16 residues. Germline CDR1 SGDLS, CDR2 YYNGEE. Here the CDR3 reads CASSVDPGQSNYEQYF. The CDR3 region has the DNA TGTGCCAGCAGCGTAGACCCCGGACAGAGCAACTACGAGCAGTACTTC.

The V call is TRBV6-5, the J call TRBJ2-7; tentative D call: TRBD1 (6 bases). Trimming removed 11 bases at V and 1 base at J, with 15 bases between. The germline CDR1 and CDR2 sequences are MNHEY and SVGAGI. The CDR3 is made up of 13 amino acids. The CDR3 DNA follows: TGTGCCGGAGGCAGGGGCCCGTCCTACGAGCAGTACTTC. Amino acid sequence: CAGGRGPSYEQYF.

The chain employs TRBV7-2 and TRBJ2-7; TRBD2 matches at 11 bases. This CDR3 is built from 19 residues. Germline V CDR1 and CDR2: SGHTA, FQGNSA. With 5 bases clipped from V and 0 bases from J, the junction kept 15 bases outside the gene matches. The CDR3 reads CASSLTRPSGGFSSYEQYF. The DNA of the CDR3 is TGTGCCAGCAGCCTTACGCGACCTAGCGGGGGGTTTAGCTCCTACGAGCAGTACTTC.

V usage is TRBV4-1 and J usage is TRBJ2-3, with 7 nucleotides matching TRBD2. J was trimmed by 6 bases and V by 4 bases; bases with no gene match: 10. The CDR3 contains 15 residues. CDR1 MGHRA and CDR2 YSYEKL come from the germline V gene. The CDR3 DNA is TGCGCCAGCAGCCGACCAGCGGGGCTCGGCGATACGCAGTATTTT. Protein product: CASSRPAGLGDTQYF.

CDR3 DNA sequence: TGTGCCAGCAGTGATGGGGGGGCAGCGCCCACAGATACGCAGTATTTT. This gives the protein CASSDGGAAPTDTQYF. This rearrangement joins TRBV6-1 to TRBJ2-3; a weak D match, TRBD2 (7 bases). Per the germline V gene, CDR1 is MNHNS and CDR2 is SASEGT. The CDR3 totals 16 residues. V gave up 3 bases and J gave up 2 bases, with 15 bases separating them.

The DNA of the CDR3 is TGTGCCAGCAGCCAGGTACTAGGGACAGCACAAGAGACCCAGTACTTC. Protein: CASSQVLGTAQETQYF. The J gene is TRBJ2-5, the V gene TRBV14; TRBD1 agrees at 7 bases. The V gene end was trimmed by 3 bases and the J gene end by 2 bases; junction bases not matched to a gene: 9. CDR3 length: 16 amino acids. The germline V gene encodes CDR1 SGHDN and CDR2 FVKESK.

As DNA, the CDR3 is TGTGCCAGCAGCCAAGGCGCAGGAGTAGGACAGCCCCAGCATTTT. It is translated as CASSQGAGVGQPQHF. The chain has TRBV14 and TRBJ1-5; unclear D gene. Germline lookup yields CDR1 SGHDN and CDR2 FVKESK. The CDR3 is 15 amino acids. Trimming pared 1 base from V and 7 bases from J, leaving 14 bases between.

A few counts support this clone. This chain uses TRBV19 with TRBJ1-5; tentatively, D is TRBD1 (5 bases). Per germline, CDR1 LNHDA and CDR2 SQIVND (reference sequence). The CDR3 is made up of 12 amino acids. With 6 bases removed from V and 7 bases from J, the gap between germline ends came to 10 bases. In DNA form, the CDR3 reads TGTGCCAGTAGCTCCTGGGGGCAGCCCCAGCATTTT. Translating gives CASSSWGQPQHF.

CDR3 sequence: CASSQVAQGRAEAFF. As DNA, the CDR3 is TGTGCCAGCAGCCAAGTCGCACAGGGGAGGGCTGAAGCTTTCTTT. The chain links TRBV4-2 to TRBJ1-1; TRBD1 matches at 7 bases. The germline V gene encodes CDR1 LGHNA and CDR2 YNFKEQ. J lost 6 bases, V lost 1 base, and 8 bases had no gene match. The CDR3 has 15 amino acids.

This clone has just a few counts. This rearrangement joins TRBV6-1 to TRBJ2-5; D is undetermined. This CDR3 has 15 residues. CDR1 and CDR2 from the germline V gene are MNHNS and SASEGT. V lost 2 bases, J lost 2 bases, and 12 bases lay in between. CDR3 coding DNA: TGTGCCAGCAGTGAACTGGGTACAGTTCAAGAGACCCAGTACTTC. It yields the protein CASSELGTVQETQYF.

The CDR3 loop is CASSLASRTNTGELFF. CDR3 nucleotides: TGCGCCAGCAGCTTGGCCAGCCGGACTAACACCGGGGAGCTGTTTTTT. V and J are TRBV5-1 and TRBJ2-2; possible D gene TRBD2, 5 bases. The germline V gene encodes CDR1 SGHRS and CDR2 YFSETQ. The CDR3 has 16 residues. V was shortened by 0 bases and J by 2 bases, with 11 bases between the two germline ends.